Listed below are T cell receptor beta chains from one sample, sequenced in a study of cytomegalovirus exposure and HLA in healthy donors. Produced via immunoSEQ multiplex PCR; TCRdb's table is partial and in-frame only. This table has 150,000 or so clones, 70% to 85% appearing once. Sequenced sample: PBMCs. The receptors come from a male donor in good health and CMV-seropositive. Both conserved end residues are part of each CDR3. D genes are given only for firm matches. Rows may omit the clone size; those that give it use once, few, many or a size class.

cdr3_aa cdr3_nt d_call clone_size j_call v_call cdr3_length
CASYAGGASYEQYF TGTGCCAGTTACGCGGGGGGGGCCTCCTACGAGCAGTACTTC TRBD2 - TRBJ2-7 TRBV28 14
CASRGLGEKLFF TGTGCCAGCAGGGGCCTCGGTGAAAAACTGTTTTTT - once TRBJ1-4 TRBV27 12
CASSGQGMNTEAFF TGCGCCAGTTCCGGACAGGGGATGAACACTGAAGCTTTCTTT TRBD1 - TRBJ1-1 TRBV5-1 14
CASSAGQDTEAFF TGTGCCAGCAGCGCGGGACAGGACACTGAAGCTTTCTTT TRBD1 - TRBJ1-1 TRBV9 13
CASSVGLLAGTDTQYF TGTGCCAGCAGCGTAGGTCTACTAGCGGGCACAGATACGCAGTATTTT TRBD2 few TRBJ2-3 TRBV9 16
CASSQGAGSYEQYF TGCGCCAGCAGCCAAGGAGCAGGATCCTACGAGCAGTACTTC - - TRBJ2-7 TRBV4-1 14
CASSLSPSGSKGADTQYF TGCGCCAGCAGCTTGTCACCTAGCGGGTCCAAAGGGGCAGATACGCAGTATTTT TRBD2 - TRBJ2-3 TRBV5-1 18
CASSLGQGVTEAFF TGTGCCAGCAGCTTGGGACAGGGTGTCACTGAAGCTTTCTTT TRBD1 - TRBJ1-1 TRBV5-6 14
CASSKPDEPNGGDTHYEQYF TGTGCCAGCAGCAAGCCGGACGAGCCTAACGGGGGGGATACCCACTACGAGCAGTACTTC - - TRBJ2-7 TRBV21-1 20
CASSDRANVLTF TGTGCCAGCAGCGATAGGGCCAACGTCCTGACTTTC - - TRBJ2-6 TRBV9 12
CASSQGSTGGRNIQYF TGCGCCAGCAGCCAGGGTTCGACGGGGGGGCGAAACATTCAGTACTTC TRBD2 - TRBJ2-4 TRBV4-1 16
CASRTDRAGNQPQHF TGTGCCAGCAGGACGGACAGGGCGGGCAATCAGCCCCAGCATTTT TRBD1 - TRBJ1-5 TRBV2 15
CASSILENYGYTF TGTGCCAGTAGTATCTTAGAAAACTATGGCTACACCTTC - - TRBJ1-2 TRBV19 13
CASSGSGTGRRDTQYF TGTGCCAGCAGCGGATCCGGGACAGGAAGGAGAGATACGCAGTATTTT TRBD1 - TRBJ2-3 TRBV5-4 16
CASSYRNTEAFF TGTGCCAGCAGTTACAGGAACACTGAAGCTTTCTTT - - TRBJ1-1 TRBV11-2 12
CASSSGQPRETQYF TGTGCCAGCAGTTCGGGACAGCCGAGGGAGACCCAGTACTTC TRBD1 - TRBJ2-5 TRBV6-6 14
CASSSPFSNEQYF TGTGCCAGCAGCTCCCCCTTCTCAAACGAGCAGTACTTC - - TRBJ2-7 TRBV7-2 13
CSGRGPSETQYF TGCAGCGGCAGGGGGCCCTCAGAGACCCAGTACTTC TRBD1 - TRBJ2-5 TRBV29-1 12
CASGFTVFHTEAFF TGTGCCAGCGGGTTCACAGTTTTTCACACTGAAGCTTTCTTT - - TRBJ1-1 TRBV5-8 14
CASADRGETQYF TGTGCCAGCGCCGACAGGGGGGAGACCCAGTACTTC TRBD1 few TRBJ2-5 TRBV18 12
CASSQYGTGPGYTF TGCGCCAGCAGCCAATACGGGACAGGGCCAGGCTACACCTTC TRBD1 - TRBJ1-2 TRBV4-1 14
CASSLQGRSTDTQYF TGCGCCAGCAGCTTACAGGGTAGGAGCACAGATACGCAGTATTTT - - TRBJ2-3 TRBV5-1 15
CASSVPGLALNEQFF TGTGCCAGCAGCGTTCCGGGACTAGCGCTCAATGAGCAGTTCTTC TRBD2 - TRBJ2-1 TRBV5-4 15
CASSPPNTANYGYTF TGTGCCAGCTCACCACCGAACACAGCTAACTATGGCTACACCTTC - - TRBJ1-2 TRBV18 15
CASSSIHSTGRDLEQYF TGTGCCAGCAGTTCCATCCACTCGACAGGGCGGGACCTCGAGCAGTACTTC - - TRBJ2-7 TRBV28 17
CASSFTTGKGEKLFF TGCGCCAGCAGCTTCACGACAGGGAAGGGTGAAAAACTGTTTTTT TRBD1 - TRBJ1-4 TRBV5-1 15
CSVAISGYEQYF TGCAGCGTTGCAATATCGGGCTACGAGCAGTACTTC - once TRBJ2-7 TRBV29-1 12
CASSLATNEQFF TGTGCCAGCAGCTTAGCGACTAATGAGCAGTTCTTC - - TRBJ2-1 TRBV11-3 12
CASSRRQGTDTQYF TGTGCCAGCAGCAGACGACAGGGCACAGATACGCAGTATTTT - - TRBJ2-3 TRBV21-1 14
CASSGERGSGNTIYF TGTGCCAGCAGCGGTGAACGGGGCTCTGGAAACACCATATATTTT - - TRBJ1-3 TRBV2 15
CASSQRTGGSNTEAFF TGTGCCAGCAGCCAGAGGACAGGGGGCAGTAACACTGAAGCTTTCTTT TRBD1 - TRBJ1-1 TRBV14 16
CASSRGRANQPQHF TGTGCCAGCAGTCGAGGGCGGGCCAATCAGCCCCAGCATTTT - - TRBJ1-5 TRBV2 14
CASSGRQGLATEAFF TGTGCCAGCAGCGGCCGACAGGGCTTGGCCACTGAAGCTTTCTTT TRBD1 - TRBJ1-1 TRBV7-8 15
CASSRKQGGNTEAFF TGTGCCAGCTCACGCAAACAGGGGGGGAACACTGAAGCTTTCTTT TRBD1 - TRBJ1-1 TRBV18 15
CASSLATSGGQAQETQYF TGCGCCAGCAGCTTGGCGACTAGCGGGGGGCAAGCACAAGAGACCCAGTACTTC TRBD2 - TRBJ2-5 TRBV5-1 18
CATSRGREDEAFF TGTGCCACCAGCAGAGGCAGGGAGGATGAAGCTTTCTTT - once TRBJ1-1 TRBV15 13
CASSLREETQYF TGTGCCAGCAGCTTACGGGAAGAGACCCAGTACTTC - - TRBJ2-5 TRBV7-9 12
CASSAATGTSGITYEQYF TGTGCCAGCAGTGCGGCGACCGGGACTAGCGGGATAACGTACGAGCAGTACTTC TRBD2 - TRBJ2-7 TRBV6-4 18
CASSRRGLDGYTF TGTGCCAGCAGCCGTCGGGGACTCGATGGCTACACCTTC - - TRBJ1-2 TRBV7-9 13
CASNPGGSSKQYF TGTGCCAGCAACCCGGGGGGTTCCTCCAAGCAGTACTTC TRBD2 - TRBJ2-5 TRBV6-5 13
CASSALATSQETQYF TGTGCCAGCAGTGCCCTTGCCACAAGCCAAGAGACCCAGTACTTC - - TRBJ2-5 TRBV27 15
CASSVGLAEETQYF TGTGCCAGCAGCGTAGGACTAGCGGAAGAGACCCAGTACTTC TRBD2 - TRBJ2-5 TRBV9 14
CASSIERTGYNQPQHF TGTGCCAGTAGTATAGAACGGACAGGGTACAATCAGCCCCAGCATTTT TRBD1 - TRBJ1-5 TRBV19 16
CASSPYQVNTEAFF TGTGCCAGCAGTCCCTATCAAGTGAACACTGAAGCTTTCTTT - - TRBJ1-1 TRBV2 14
CASSLGQGVSQPQHF TGTGCCAGCAGCTTGGGACAGGGGGTTAGTCAGCCCCAGCATTTT TRBD1 few TRBJ1-5 TRBV7-9 15
CAWGEGTENSPLHF TGTGCCTGGGGGGAAGGGACAGAGAATTCACCCCTCCACTTT TRBD1 once TRBJ1-6 TRBV30 14